This TCR beta chain stems from a study of blood T cell repertoires in COVID-19. On the study more broadly: Acute-phase and convalescent COVID-19 samples originated in the United States, Italy and Spain. T cells, B-cell-depleted T cells, or PBMCs provided the cDNA or gDNA that served as material.

Measured with immunoSEQ multiplex PCR; TCRdb has only the in-frame clones, and not every one. The sample has under 150,000 clones; about 77% are singletons. This CDR3 is 17 amino acids long. Germline-derived CDR1 and CDR2 are SSHAT and FNYEAQ (reference sequence). Sequenced material: peripheral blood. The clonotype originates from a man aged 60-69 years with acute or convalescent COVID-19. The gene calls are TRBV7-7 and TRBJ2-4; 12 bases fit TRBD2. The CDR3 region has the DNA TGTGCTAGGCCCGCGGGGGTACTAGCGGGAGGCGGAAACATTCAGTACTTC. Its translation is CARPAGVLAGGGNIQYF.